This T cell receptor beta chain emerged from a study of blood T cell repertoires in COVID-19 (TCRdb year 2020). About the full investigation: Collaborator samples came from the United States, Italy and Spain and covered acute and convalescent phases of COVID-19. The prospective study material was composed of cDNA or gDNA derived from T cells, B-cell-depleted T cells, or PBMCs. Subjects who had been exposed to COVID-19, were actively infected with it, or had recovered from it provided the deeply sampled blood TCRbeta repertoires that made up the dataset. The repertoires were made available in a free public database intended to serve as a resource for research on the immune response to SARS-CoV-2. The samples were drawn from the first 160 participants of the ongoing ImmuneRACE study and from 1,254 subjects provided by 6 global collaborators. Nearly every sample came with metadata listing a de-identified subject ID, COVID-19 status, age in years and sex. Where available, HLA class I and class II types were taken from metadata supplied by the sample provider and were not determined by assay-based typing.

Each collaborating institution followed its own protocols to collect whole blood in K2EDTA tubes. For TCRbeta analysis, collaborators shipped samples as frozen whole blood, isolated PBMCs, or DNA extracted from either of those sample types. With regard to this clone: Its cognate antigen has yet to be identified. The input lacks base qualities; no much larger clone sits a single base away.

TCRbeta CDR3 regions were amplified from genomic DNA by means of the immunoSEQ Assay, a bias-controlled multiplex PCR. For the original study's pipeline: The number of nucleated cells in each sample was estimated from the amplification of reference gene primers within the assay. To quantify the absolute abundance of each unique TCRbeta CDR3 rearrangement, sequence reads were collapsed and filtered. For each sample, productive Simpson clonality was calculated as the square root of Simpson's diversity index over productive rearrangements. The source is immuneACCESS, and TCRdb retained only in-frame sequences with V and J called. Part of the clones is not carried over; for the studies checked, unresolved V genes explain less than half of this, and the remainder is unexplained. V, J and clone size are those of that table, while D and trimming were read from the DNA. The sample table holds 100,000 to 150,000 clones, of which more than 65% were seen once. The ten biggest clones cover roughly 2.2% of the sample.

From the cysteine through the phenylalanine, the CDR3 covers 14 amino acids. Just CDR3 DNA is preserved here, 42 bases in frame from base 1. In the germline V gene, CDR1 corresponds to SGHAT and CDR2 to FQNNGV. Deletion took 6 bases off V and 10 bases off J, with a span of 19 bases between the germline ends. The research as a whole found: How much clinical and demographic metadata was included differed by source and by participant, and the metadata was provided uncurated.

Recombination joined TRBV11-2 with TRBJ2-1; matching of 7 bases hints at TRBD1 as the D gene. The sequence came from an older woman with acute or convalescent COVID-19. Sequencing was done on a sample of peripheral blood. The DNA reads TGTGCCAGCAGGCCAACTACCCAGGGGGGCGAGCAGTTCTTC. Its amino acids are CASRPTTQGGEQFF.